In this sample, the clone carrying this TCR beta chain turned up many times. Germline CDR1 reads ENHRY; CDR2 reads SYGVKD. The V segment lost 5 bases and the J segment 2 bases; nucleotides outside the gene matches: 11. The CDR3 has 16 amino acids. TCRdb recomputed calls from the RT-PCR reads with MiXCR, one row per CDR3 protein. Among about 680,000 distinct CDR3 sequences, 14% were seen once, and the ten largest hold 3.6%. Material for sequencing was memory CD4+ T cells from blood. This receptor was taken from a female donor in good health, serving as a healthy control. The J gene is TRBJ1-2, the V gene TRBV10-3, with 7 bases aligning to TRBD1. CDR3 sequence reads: CAISTQRDSINYGYTF. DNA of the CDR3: TGTGCCATCAGTACCCAGCGGGACAGTATAAACTATGGCTACACCTTC.